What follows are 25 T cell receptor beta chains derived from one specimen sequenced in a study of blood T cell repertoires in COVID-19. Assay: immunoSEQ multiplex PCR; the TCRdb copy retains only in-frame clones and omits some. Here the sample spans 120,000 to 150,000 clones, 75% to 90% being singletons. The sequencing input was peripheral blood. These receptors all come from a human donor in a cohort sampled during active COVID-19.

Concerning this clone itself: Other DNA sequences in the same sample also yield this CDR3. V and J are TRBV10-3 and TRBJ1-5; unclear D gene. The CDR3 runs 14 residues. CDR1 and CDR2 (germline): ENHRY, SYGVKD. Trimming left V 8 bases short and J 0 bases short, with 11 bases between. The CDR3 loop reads CAIGTGDSNQPQHF. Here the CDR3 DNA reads TGTGCCATCGGTACCGGGGATAGCAATCAGCCCCAGCATTTT.

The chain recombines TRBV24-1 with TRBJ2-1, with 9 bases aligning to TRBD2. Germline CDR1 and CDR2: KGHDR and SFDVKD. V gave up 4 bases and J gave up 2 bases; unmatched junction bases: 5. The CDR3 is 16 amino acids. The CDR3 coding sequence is TGTGCCACCAGTGACATGCGGGGGGGCGCCTACAATGAGCAGTTCTTC. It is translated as CATSDMRGGAYNEQFF.

Written as DNA, the CDR3 is TGTGCCAGCTCACGACTAGCGGGAGGCACAGATACGCAGTATTTT. This encodes CASSRLAGGTDTQYF. The chain joins TRBV18 to TRBJ2-3, with TRBD2 matching 12 bases. The CDR3 is made up of 15 amino acids. After removal of 4 bases from V and 1 base from J, the junction contained 0 bases not matched to a gene. Per germline, CDR1 KGHSH and CDR2 LQKENI.

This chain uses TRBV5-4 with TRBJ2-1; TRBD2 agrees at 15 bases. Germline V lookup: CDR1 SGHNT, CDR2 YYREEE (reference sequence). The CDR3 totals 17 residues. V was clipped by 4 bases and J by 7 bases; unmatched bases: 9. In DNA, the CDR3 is TGTGCCAGCAGCCCCGGGACTAGCGGGGGGCCCTGGAATGAGCAGTTCTTC. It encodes CASSPGTSGGPWNEQFF.

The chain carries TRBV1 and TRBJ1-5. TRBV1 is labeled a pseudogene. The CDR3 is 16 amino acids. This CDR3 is CTSSQDPLTGRGPQHF. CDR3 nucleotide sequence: TGCACCAGCAGCCAAGATCCTCTTACCGGGCGGGGGCCCCAGCATTTT.

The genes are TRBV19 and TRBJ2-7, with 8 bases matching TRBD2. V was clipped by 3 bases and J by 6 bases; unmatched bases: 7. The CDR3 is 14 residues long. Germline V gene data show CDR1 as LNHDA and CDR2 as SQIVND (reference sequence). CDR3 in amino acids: CASSITRGGSEQYF. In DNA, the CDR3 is TGTGCCAGTAGTATCACCCGCGGGGGGAGCGAGCAGTACTTC.

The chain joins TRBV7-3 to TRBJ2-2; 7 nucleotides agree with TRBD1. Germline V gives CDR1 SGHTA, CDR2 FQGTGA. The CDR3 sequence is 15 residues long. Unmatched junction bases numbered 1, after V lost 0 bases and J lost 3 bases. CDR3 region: CASSLTGGDTGELFF. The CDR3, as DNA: TGTGCCAGCAGCTTAACAGGGGGCGACACCGGGGAGCTGTTTTTT.

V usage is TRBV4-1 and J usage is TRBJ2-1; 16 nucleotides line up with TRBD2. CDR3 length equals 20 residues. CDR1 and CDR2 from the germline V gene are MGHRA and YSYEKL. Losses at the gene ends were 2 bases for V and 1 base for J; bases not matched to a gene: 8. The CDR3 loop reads CASSQPGLAGGPGSYNEQFF. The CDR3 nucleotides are TGCGCCAGCAGCCAACCGGGACTAGCGGGAGGGCCAGGATCCTACAATGAGCAGTTCTTC.

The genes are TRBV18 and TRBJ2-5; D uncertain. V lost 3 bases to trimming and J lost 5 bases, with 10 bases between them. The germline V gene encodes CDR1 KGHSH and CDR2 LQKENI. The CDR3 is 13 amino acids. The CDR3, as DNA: TGTGCCAGCTCACCGGGCAATATGGAGACCCAGTACTTC. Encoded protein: CASSPGNMETQYF.

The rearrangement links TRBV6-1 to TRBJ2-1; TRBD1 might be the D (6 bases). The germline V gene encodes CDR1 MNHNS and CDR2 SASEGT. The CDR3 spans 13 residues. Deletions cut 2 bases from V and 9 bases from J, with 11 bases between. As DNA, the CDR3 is TGTGCCAGCAGTGAAATAGTCAGGGGTGAGCAGTTCTTC. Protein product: CASSEIVRGEQFF.

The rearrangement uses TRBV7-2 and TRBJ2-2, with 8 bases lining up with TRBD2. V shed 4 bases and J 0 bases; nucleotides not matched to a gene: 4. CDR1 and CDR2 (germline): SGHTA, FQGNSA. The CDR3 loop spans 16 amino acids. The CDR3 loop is CASSYSSGSNTGELFF. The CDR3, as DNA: TGTGCCAGCAGCTACTCTAGCGGGTCGAACACCGGGGAGCTGTTTTTT. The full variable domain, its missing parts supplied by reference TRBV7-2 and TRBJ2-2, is GAGVSQSPSNKVTEKGKDVELRCDPISGHTALYWYRQSLGQGLEFLIYFQGNSAPDKSGLPSDRFSAERTGGSVSTLTIQRTQQEDSAVYLCASSYSSGSNTGELFFGEGSRLTVL.

CDR3 in amino acids: CASSEQGTDTQYF. In DNA form, the CDR3 reads TGTGCCAGCAGTGAACAGGGGACAGATACGCAGTATTTT. The chain uses TRBV6-1 and TRBJ2-3, with D possibly being TRBD1 (6 bases). CDR1 is MNHNS, CDR2 SASEGT, per germline. V was pared by 2 bases and J by 3 bases, with 6 bases between. This CDR3 spans 13 amino acids.

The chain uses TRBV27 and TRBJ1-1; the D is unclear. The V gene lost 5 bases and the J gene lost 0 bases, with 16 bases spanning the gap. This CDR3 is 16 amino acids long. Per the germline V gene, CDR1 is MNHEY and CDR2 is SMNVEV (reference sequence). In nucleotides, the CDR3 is TGTGCCAGCAGTCCCCGGGGAGGCTGGGTGAACACTGAAGCTTTCTTT. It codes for CASSPRGGWVNTEAFF.

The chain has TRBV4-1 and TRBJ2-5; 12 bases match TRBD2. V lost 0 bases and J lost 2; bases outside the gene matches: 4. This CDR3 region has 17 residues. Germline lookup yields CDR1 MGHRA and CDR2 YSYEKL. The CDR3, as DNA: TGCGCCAGCAGCCAAGATCTAGCGGGAGGGCCGCAAGAGACCCAGTACTTC. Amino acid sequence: CASSQDLAGGPQETQYF.

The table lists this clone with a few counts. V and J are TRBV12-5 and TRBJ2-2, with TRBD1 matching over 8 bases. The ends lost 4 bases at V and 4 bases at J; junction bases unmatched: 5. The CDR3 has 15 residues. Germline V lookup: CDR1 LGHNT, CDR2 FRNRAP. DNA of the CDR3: TGTGCTAGTGGTTCTGGACAGGGCGGCACCGGGGAGCTGTTTTTT. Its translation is CASGSGQGGTGELFF.

The chain's CDR3 is CAISESWGVDGQPQHF. Here the CDR3 DNA reads TGTGCCATCAGTGAGTCGTGGGGGGTGGATGGTCAGCCCCAGCATTTT. This chain joins TRBV10-3 and TRBJ1-5, with D possibly TRBD1 on 5 matching bases. The V end was cut by 0 bases, the J end by 6 bases, with 15 bases between. Per the germline V gene, CDR1 is ENHRY and CDR2 is SYGVKD. CDR3 length equals 16 residues.

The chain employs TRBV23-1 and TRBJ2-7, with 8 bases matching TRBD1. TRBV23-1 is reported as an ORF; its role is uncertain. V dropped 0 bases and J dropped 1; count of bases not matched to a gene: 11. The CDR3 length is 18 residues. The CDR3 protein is CASSQSGQAETESYEQYV. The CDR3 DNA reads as TGCGCCAGCAGTCAATCGGGACAGGCAGAAACGGAGTCCTACGAGCAGTACGTC.

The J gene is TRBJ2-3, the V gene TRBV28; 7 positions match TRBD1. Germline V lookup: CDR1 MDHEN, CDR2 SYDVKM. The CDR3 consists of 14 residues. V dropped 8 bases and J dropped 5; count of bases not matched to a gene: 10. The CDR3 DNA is TGTGCCAGCCGTCGGACAGGATCGGGAGATACGCAGTATTTT. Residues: CASRRTGSGDTQYF.

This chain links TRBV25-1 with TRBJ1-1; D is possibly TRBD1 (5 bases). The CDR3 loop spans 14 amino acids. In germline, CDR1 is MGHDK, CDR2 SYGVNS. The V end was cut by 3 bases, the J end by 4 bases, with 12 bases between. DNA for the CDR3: TGTGCCAGCAGTGATCCCGGCGGGGGCACTGAAGCTTTCTTT. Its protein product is CASSDPGGGTEAFF.

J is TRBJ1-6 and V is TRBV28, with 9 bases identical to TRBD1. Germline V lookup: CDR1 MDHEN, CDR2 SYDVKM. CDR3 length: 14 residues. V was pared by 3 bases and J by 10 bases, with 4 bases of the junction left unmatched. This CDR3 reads CASSLGQGGSPLHF. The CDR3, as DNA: TGTGCCAGCAGTTTGGGACAGGGAGGGTCACCCCTCCACTTT.

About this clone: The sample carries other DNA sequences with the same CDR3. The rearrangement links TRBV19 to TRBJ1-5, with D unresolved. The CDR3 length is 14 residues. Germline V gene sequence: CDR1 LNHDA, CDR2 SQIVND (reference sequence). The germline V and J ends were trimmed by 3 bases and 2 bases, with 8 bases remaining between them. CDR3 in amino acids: CASSIERGNQPQHF. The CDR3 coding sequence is TGTGCCAGTAGTATTGAGAGGGGCAATCAGCCCCAGCATTTT. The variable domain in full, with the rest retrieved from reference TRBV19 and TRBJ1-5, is DGGITQSPKYLFRKEGQNVTLSCEQNLNHDAMYWYRQDPGQGLRLIYYSQIVNDFQKGDIAEGYSVSREKKESFPLTVTSAQKNPTAFYLCASSIERGNQPQHFGDGTRLSIL.

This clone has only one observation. CDR3 nucleotide sequence: TGTGCCAGCAGCTTGACACCCGCGGGTGGAAACACCATATATTTT. Encoded protein: CASSLTPAGGNTIYF. The rearrangement uses TRBV5-4 and TRBJ1-3, with D hard to call. The CDR3 has 15 residues. Trimming cost V 1 base and J 3 bases, with 11 bases left between them. Germline loops: CDR1 SGHNT, CDR2 YYREEE (reference sequence).

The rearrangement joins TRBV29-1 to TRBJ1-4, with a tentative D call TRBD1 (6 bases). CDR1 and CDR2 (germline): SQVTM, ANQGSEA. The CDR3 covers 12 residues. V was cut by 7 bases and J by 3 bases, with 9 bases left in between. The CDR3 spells CSAQGSNEKLFF. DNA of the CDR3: TGCAGCGCACAGGGTTCTAATGAAAAACTGTTTTTT.

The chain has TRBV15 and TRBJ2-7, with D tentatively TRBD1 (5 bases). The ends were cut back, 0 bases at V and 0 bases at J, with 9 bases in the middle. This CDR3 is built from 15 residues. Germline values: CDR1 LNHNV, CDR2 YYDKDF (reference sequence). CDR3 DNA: TGTGCCACCAGCAGAGATAAACAGGTCTCCTACGAGCAGTACTTC. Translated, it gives CATSRDKQVSYEQYF.

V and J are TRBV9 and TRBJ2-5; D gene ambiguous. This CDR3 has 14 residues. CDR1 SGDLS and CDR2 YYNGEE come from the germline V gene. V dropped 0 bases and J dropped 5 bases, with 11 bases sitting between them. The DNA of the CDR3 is TGTGCCAGCAGCGTAGCTGGGCAGTTGGAGACCCAGTACTTC. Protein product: CASSVAGQLETQYF.